Listed below are T cell receptor beta chains from one sample, sequenced in a study of blood T cell repertoires in COVID-19. TCRdb's copy holds only in-frame clones and misses some; the assay was immunoSEQ multiplex PCR. The sample includes 80,000 to 100,000 clones, 90% of them seen just once. Material for sequencing was peripheral blood. The source of these receptors is a man aged 55-75 years with acute or convalescent COVID-19. Both conserved end residues are part of each CDR3. A D gene is named only where the DNA matches it firmly. Clone size is stated in some rows and not others, as once, few, many or a class when expanded.

.	.	TRBV5-6	TRBJ1-1	TGTGCCAGCAGCTCTGGACAGCCGAACACTGAAGCTTTCTTT	CASSSGQPNTEAFF
.	TRBD2	TRBV24-1	TRBJ2-1	TGTGCCACCAGTGATTCCGGGACTAGCGGGGTGGAGCAGTTCTTC	CATSDSGTSGVEQFF
.	TRBD1	TRBV30	TRBJ2-7	TGTGCCTGGGAACCGGGACAGGGTCCCTACGAGCAGTACTTC	CAWEPGQGPYEQYF
.	TRBD1	TRBV5-1	TRBJ1-5	TGCGCCAGCAGCGAACAGGGGGGGAATCAGCCCCAGCATTTT	CASSEQGGNQPQHF
once	TRBD1	TRBV30	TRBJ1-5	TGTGCCTGGAGTCCGGGACAGGCGACGAATCAGCCCCAGCATTTT	CAWSPGQATNQPQHF
.	TRBD1	TRBV5-6	TRBJ2-2	TGTGCCAGCAGCTCAATAAACAGGGGGGCCGGGGAGCTGTTTTTT	CASSSINRGAGELFF
.	TRBD1	TRBV11-2	TRBJ2-2	TGTGCCAGCAGCCCTCGACAGGGCGCGGGCACCGGGGAGCTGTTTTTT	CASSPRQGAGTGELFF
.	.	TRBV2	TRBJ1-3	TGTGCCAGCAGTGAATGGGCAGGGCCTGGAAACACCATATATTTT	CASSEWAGPGNTIYF
.	.	TRBV5-1	TRBJ1-2	TGCGCCAGCAGCTTGGAAGCCCGTTCCAACTATGGCTACACCTTC	CASSLEARSNYGYTF
once	.	TRBV5-1	TRBJ1-1	TGCGCCAGCAGCTTGCGACCGCAAGACAGGCAGTTTAACACTGAAGCTTTCTTT	CASSLRPQDRQFNTEAFF
.	.	TRBV11-2	TRBJ1-1	TGTGCCAGCAGCTTACCCGGGGGTATCACTGAAGCTTTCTTT	CASSLPGGITEAFF
.	.	TRBV18	TRBJ1-5	TGTGCCAGCTCACCCGAGCGGGGTCAGCCCCAGCATTTT	CASSPERGQPQHF
.	.	TRBV11-1	TRBJ1-4	TGTGCCAGCCGAAGGTTTAAACAGCTTGAAAAACTGTTTTTT	CASRRFKQLEKLFF
.	.	TRBV6-1	TRBJ1-2	TGTGCCAGCAGTGAAGGGGCGGGGGCGACTGGCTACACCTTC	CASSEGAGATGYTF
once	.	TRBV18	TRBJ2-2	TGTGCCAGCTCACCACCGTCGACAGCGAACACCGGGGAGCTGTTTTTT	CASSPPSTANTGELFF
once	TRBD2	TRBV18	TRBJ2-6	TGTGCCAGCTCACCAGGGGAGGGAAAGAGGTCTGGGGCCAACGTCCTGACTTTC	CASSPGEGKRSGANVLTF
.	.	TRBV2	TRBJ2-5	TGTGCCACCAAAGGTGCCGGCGGGGTTCAAGAGACCCAGTACTTC	CATKGAGGVQETQYF
.	.	TRBV25-1	TRBJ2-7	TGTGCCAGCAGCCAAGCCTCATCCTACGAGCAGTACTTC	CASSQASSYEQYF
.	.	TRBV28	TRBJ1-3	TGTGCCAGCTTCCCAGGATATTACTCTGGAAACACCATATATTTT	CASFPGYYSGNTIYF
.	.	TRBV9	TRBJ1-1	TGTGCCAGCAGCGTAGGCAGGGGGAACACTGAAGCTTTCTTT	CASSVGRGNTEAFF
.	.	TRBV5-1	TRBJ1-1	TGCGCCAGCAGCTTGCACGGGGGAGTTAAGACTGAAGCTTTCTTT	CASSLHGGVKTEAFF
once	TRBD2	TRBV5-4	TRBJ2-6	TGTGCCAGCAGCTCGGGAGGGGAGGCTGGGGCCAACGTCCTGACTTTC	CASSSGGEAGANVLTF
.	.	TRBV12-3/TRBV12-4	TRBJ1-1	TGTGCCAGCAGTTCCCAGGGCACTGAAGCTTTCTTT	CASSSQGTEAFF
.	TRBD1	TRBV2	TRBJ2-5	TGTGCCAGCAGTGACGGACAGGGTGAGACCCAGTACTTC	CASSDGQGETQYF